The 5 T cell receptor beta chains given below trace back to one sample, sequenced in a study of CD8+ T cells in alopecia areata. RNA was extracted and reverse transcribed into cDNA as the sequencing template. Sequenced by immunoSEQ multiplex PCR; TCRdb stores in-frame clones only, minus some. The sample contains 9,500 to 15,000 clones, 50% to 60% of which appear only once. Alopecia areata patients provided lesional scalp punch biopsies and peripheral blood, both collected for the study. The sample consisted of skin. Source of these receptors: a human donor with alopecia areata.

The chain carries TRBV29-1 and TRBJ2-5; 7 positions match TRBD1. V was pared by 2 bases and J by 4 bases, with 7 bases of the junction left unmatched. The CDR3 is 14 residues long. CDR1 and CDR2 from the germline V gene are SQVTM and ANQGSEA. The CDR3 loop reads CSVEMGEGAETQYF. For the CDR3, the DNA is TGCAGCGTTGAAATGGGCGAGGGGGCAGAGACCCAGTACTTC.

The chain employs TRBV10-2 and TRBJ2-1; D unresolved. The CDR3 is 13 residues long. The V gene lost 2 bases and the J gene lost 1 base, with 3 bases spanning the gap. Germline V CDR1 and CDR2: WSHSY, SAAADI. The CDR3 is CASSERSYNEQFF. The DNA for the CDR3 is TGCGCCAGCAGTGAGAGATCCTACAATGAGCAGTTCTTC.

This clone has a handful of counts. The genes are TRBV6-6 and TRBJ1-1; 7 nucleotides line up with TRBD1. Unmatched junction bases numbered 5, after V lost 2 bases and J lost 5 bases. The germline CDR1 and CDR2 sequences are MNHNY and SVGAGI (reference sequence). The CDR3 totals 14 residues. The CDR3 protein is CASSYGDSGTEAFF. In DNA, the CDR3 is TGTGCCAGCAGTTACGGGGACAGTGGGACTGAAGCTTTCTTT.

The genes are TRBV30 and TRBJ2-5, with 8 bases that match TRBD2. Looked up from germline, CDR1 is GTSNPN and CDR2 is SVGIG (reference sequence). The CDR3 totals 18 residues. Trimming took 3 bases from V and 0 from J; bases not matched to a gene: 15. The CDR3 region is CAWRRGRLALNYQETQYF. In DNA, the CDR3 is TGTGCCTGGAGGCGAGGGAGACTAGCGTTAAACTACCAAGAGACCCAGTACTTC.

This chain joins TRBV10-1 and TRBJ2-3, with D uncertain. V shed 6 bases and J shed 0 bases, with 4 bases lying between them. Germline V gene sequence: CDR1 WNHNN, CDR2 SYGVQD (reference sequence). This CDR3 comprises 12 residues. Here the CDR3 reads CASSSSTDTQYF. DNA of the CDR3: TGCGCCAGCAGCTCTAGCACAGATACGCAGTATTTT.